Presented here are 22 T cell receptor beta chains from one specimen sequenced in a study of cytomegalovirus exposure and HLA in healthy donors. PCR amplification relied on 60 Vbeta primers (plus 13 Jbeta primers). Measured with immunoSEQ multiplex PCR; TCRdb has only the in-frame clones, and not every one. The sample yields 170,000 or so clones, roughly three quarters seen once. Sequencing was carried out using PBMCs. The receptor source for this set is a male donor in good health and CMV-seronegative.

The chain has TRBV9 and TRBJ2-2; tentatively, D is TRBD1 (6 bases). Germline V gene data show CDR1 as SGDLS and CDR2 as YYNGEE. The CDR3 covers 15 residues. The V end was cut by 4 bases, the J end by 1 base, with 11 bases between. The CDR3 DNA reads as TGTGCCAGCAGCTTCCAGACAGGGAACACCGGGGAGCTGTTTTTT. This sequence encodes CASSFQTGNTGELFF.

The chain combines TRBV6-4 with TRBJ2-2, with D perhaps matching TRBD1 (5 bases). V was clipped by 0 bases and J by 3 bases, with 5 bases between them. Germline V gives CDR1 MRHNA, CDR2 SNTAGT. This CDR3 has 14 amino acids. CDR3 protein: CASSDSQDTGELFF. The CDR3 nucleotides are TGTGCCAGCAGTGACTCACAGGACACCGGGGAGCTGTTTTTT.

This clone was counted only a few times. This rearrangement joins TRBV6-5 to TRBJ1-2; D gene uncertain. The length of the CDR3 is 14 residues. The germline gives CDR1 MNHEY, CDR2 SVGAGI. V lost 6 bases and J 2 bases, leaving 13 bases between the germline ends. The CDR3 region is CASRRGELNYGYTF. In DNA form, the CDR3 reads TGTGCCAGCAGGCGGGGTGAGCTAAACTATGGCTACACCTTC.

V is TRBV4-2 and J is TRBJ2-3; TRBD2 aligns across 14 bases. With 0 bases clipped from V and 3 bases from J, the junction kept 8 bases outside the gene matches. Per the germline V gene, CDR1 is LGHNA and CDR2 is YNFKEQ. The CDR3 totals 19 residues. The CDR3 nucleotides read TGTGCCAGCAGCCAAGAAGAAATCAGACTAGCGGGAGGGACAGATACGCAGTATTTT. It translates to CASSQEEIRLAGGTDTQYF.

The chain combines TRBV7-3 with TRBJ1-1; perhaps TRBD1 as D (5 bases). Trimming pared 4 bases from V and 3 bases from J, leaving 9 bases between. The CDR3 has 13 residues. The V gene's germline CDR1 is SGHTA and CDR2 FQGTGA. This CDR3 reads CASSSTAYTEAFF. CDR3 DNA: TGTGCCAGCAGCTCGACAGCGTACACTGAAGCTTTCTTT.

The genes are TRBV4-2 and TRBJ1-4; unclear D gene. Per germline, CDR1 LGHNA and CDR2 YNFKEQ. The CDR3 totals 15 residues. V lost 4 bases to trimming and J lost 2 bases, with 11 bases between them. CDR3 sequence: CASSPRLLTNEKLFF. CDR3 sequence (DNA): TGTGCCAGCAGCCCCCGACTCCTGACTAATGAAAAACTGTTTTTT.

This clone occurred a few times. The chain has TRBV19 and TRBJ1-1, with D possibly being TRBD1 (6 bases). This CDR3 region has 16 residues. The germline V gene encodes CDR1 LNHDA and CDR2 SQIVND (reference sequence). V lost 3 bases to trimming and J lost 5 bases, with 19 bases between them. CDR3 sequence reads: CASSILPGGGGTEAFF. As DNA, the CDR3 is TGTGCCAGTAGTATCCTCCCGGGAGGGGGAGGTACTGAAGCTTTCTTT.

This clone was seen once. The chain has TRBV5-6 and TRBJ2-3; 9 bases are a match to TRBD2. The CDR3 length is 15 residues. The germline gives CDR1 SGHDT, CDR2 YYEEEE. V was pared by 0 bases and J by 2 bases, with 1 base of the junction left unmatched. CDR3 in DNA: TGTGCCAGCAGCTTGGGACTAGCGGTCACAGATACGCAGTATTTT. This gives the protein CASSLGLAVTDTQYF. Variable domain in full (rest from reference TRBV5-6 and TRBJ2-3): DAGVTQSPTHLIKTRGQQVTLRCSPKSGHDTVSWYQQALGQGPQFIFQYYEEEERQRGNFPDRFSGHQFPNYSSELNVNALLLGDSALYLCASSLGLAVTDTQYFGPGTRLTVL.

The sample holds one count of this clone. The chain recombines TRBV4-1 with TRBJ1-2, with 8 bases identical to TRBD1. After removal of 1 base from V and 4 bases from J, the junction contained 14 bases not matched to a gene. CDR1 is MGHRA, CDR2 YSYEKL, per germline. The CDR3 contains 18 residues. The CDR3: CASSQATLLPGQAYGYTF. The DNA for the CDR3 is TGCGCCAGCAGCCAAGCCACCCTTCTTCCGGGACAGGCCTATGGCTACACCTTC.

This chain links TRBV6-5 with TRBJ2-3; 8 positions match TRBD2. The CDR3 length is 14 residues. V shed 8 bases, J shed 8 bases, and the junction held 12 bases outside the gene matches. In germline, CDR1 is MNHEY, CDR2 SVGAGI. The CDR3 reads CASRPGLGSGTQYF. In DNA form, the CDR3 reads TGTGCCAGCCGTCCGGGACTAGGTTCGGGTACGCAGTATTTT.

The V gene is TRBV6-5, the J gene TRBJ1-5; no reliable D call. Germline CDR1 MNHEY, CDR2 SVGAGI. Trimming stripped 2 bases from V and 0 bases from J, with 5 bases between. The CDR3 runs to 14 residues. CDR3 amino acids: CASSYGDSNQPQHF. CDR3 coding DNA: TGTGCCAGCAGTTACGGAGATAGCAATCAGCCCCAGCATTTT.

The chain is built from TRBV6-1 and TRBJ1-5; D not resolved. The length of the CDR3 is 15 residues. From germline, CDR1 is MNHNS and CDR2 SASEGT. V dropped 5 bases and J dropped 2 bases, with 13 bases sitting between them. This CDR3 reads CASSRAQQGNQPQHF. DNA for the CDR3: TGTGCCAGCAGTCGAGCTCAGCAGGGCAATCAGCCCCAGCATTTT.

J is TRBJ1-1 and V is TRBV7-2; the D gene is possibly TRBD1 (5 bases). V lost 1 base and J lost 2, with 14 bases in between. This CDR3 region has 16 residues. Germline values: CDR1 SGHTA, CDR2 FQGNSA. CDR3 amino acids: CASSLGPYTGNTEAFF. DNA of the CDR3: TGTGCCAGCAGCTTAGGGCCGTACACAGGAAACACTGAAGCTTTCTTT.

This chain joins TRBV19 and TRBJ1-5; 7 nucleotides align to TRBD1. Per germline, CDR1 LNHDA and CDR2 SQIVND (reference sequence). The CDR3 covers 16 residues. Trimming took 2 bases from V and 4 from J; bases not matched to a gene: 8. The CDR3: CASSILNRGWNQPQHF. The CDR3 DNA reads as TGTGCCAGTAGTATACTGAACAGGGGTTGGAATCAGCCCCAGCATTTT.

The gene calls are TRBV30 and TRBJ2-3; D is unresolved. Deletions cut 6 bases from V and 6 bases from J, with 7 bases between. The CDR3 is 10 amino acids. Germline values: CDR1 GTSNPN, CDR2 SVGIG (reference sequence). This chain's CDR3 is CACREDTQYF. The CDR3 coding sequence is TGTGCCTGTCGCGAGGATACGCAGTATTTT.

The sample holds a few counts of this clone. The chain is built from TRBV11-2 and TRBJ1-5; tentative D call: TRBD1 (5 bases). Germline V CDR1 and CDR2: SGHAT, FQNNGV. V was trimmed by 4 bases and J by 7 bases, leaving 14 bases between them. The CDR3 covers 14 residues. The CDR3 DNA reads TGTGCCAGCAGCTGGGGTGGGAACAGGCAGCCCCAGCATTTT. Residues: CASSWGGNRQPQHF.

Details on this clone: Germline and junction disagree at one end, which may indicate a read error. The J gene is TRBJ2-1, the V gene TRBV30; 11 nucleotides match TRBD2. The CDR3 has 12 residues. Germline CDR1 is GTSNPN and CDR2 is SVGIG (reference sequence). The CDR3 DNA reads as TGTGCCTGGAGTGTCACTAGCGGGAGAGCAGTCTTC. Amino acids: CAWSVTSGRAVF.

The table lists this clone with a count of one. CDR3 sequence reads: CASSLGTERGQPQHF. The CDR3 coding sequence is TGTGCCAGCTCACTTGGGACAGAGAGGGGTCAGCCCCAGCATTTT. The genes are TRBV18 and TRBJ1-5, with TRBD1 matching 7 bases. Germline lookup yields CDR1 KGHSH and CDR2 LQKENI. V dropped 4 bases and J dropped 6; count of bases not matched to a gene: 9. CDR3 length: 15 amino acids.

The chain joins TRBV9 to TRBJ2-7; 11 bases agree with TRBD1. The CDR3 is 15 residues long. The germline CDR1 and CDR2 sequences are SGDLS and YYNGEE. J was trimmed by 5 bases and V by 4 bases; bases with no gene match: 8. CDR3 loop: CASSWGTGGKDEQYF. The CDR3, as DNA: TGTGCCAGCAGCTGGGGGACAGGGGGGAAAGACGAGCAGTACTTC.

The chain carries TRBV12-5 and TRBJ2-3; D is unresolved. Germline V gives CDR1 LGHNT, CDR2 FRNRAP. V lost 7 bases to trimming and J lost 2 bases, with 7 bases between them. The CDR3 is 12 residues long. CDR3 residues: CASARDTDTQYF. Written as DNA, the CDR3 is TGTGCTAGTGCCCGAGACACAGATACGCAGTATTTT.

With regard to this clone: This sample includes further DNA sequences coding for the same CDR3. V and J are TRBV11-3 and TRBJ2-1; D not certain. The germline CDR1 and CDR2 sequences are SGHNT and YENEEA. V was pared by 1 base and J by 0 bases, with 4 bases between. The CDR3 contains 14 residues. The CDR3 sequence is CASSLGGSYNEQFF. CDR3 bases: TGTGCCAGCAGCTTAGGAGGCTCCTACAATGAGCAGTTCTTC.

The V and J genes are TRBV19 and TRBJ2-1, with D unclear. The CDR3 is 13 amino acids. The germline V and J ends were trimmed by 6 bases and 6 bases, with 12 bases remaining between them. The germline CDR1 and CDR2 sequences are LNHDA and SQIVND (reference sequence). The CDR3 region has the DNA TGTGCCAGTAGCACGGGTTTTTTCAATGAGCAGTTCTTC. This gives the protein CASSTGFFNEQFF.